The sequence of this T cell receptor beta chain was determined in a study of T cell repertoires in ileal Crohn's disease. Regarding this clone: The antigen is unknown.

Overall study results and limits: High-frequency clones were more common in sorted CD8 than CD4 cells.

Method: immunoSEQ multiplex PCR; TCRdb's copy keeps in-frame clones and lacks some. Among roughly 60,000 clones listed, around nine tenths were seen once. In germline, CDR1 is SGHRS, CDR2 YFSETQ. V was clipped by 2 bases and J by 6 bases, with 11 bases between them. The CDR3 sequence is 14 residues long. The time point here: neoterminal ileum biopsy at postoperative endoscopy, about 6 months after surgery. The chain couples TRBV5-1 to TRBJ1-4; D is perhaps TRBD1 (5 bases). The sequenced sample was ileal tissue. The receptor comes from an adult with Crohn's disease. Written as DNA, the CDR3 is TGCGCCAGCAGCTTACAGGCTAGCGATGAAAAACTGTTTTTT. This codes for CASSLQASDEKLFF. The variable domain in full, with the rest retrieved from reference TRBV5-1 and TRBJ1-4, is KAGVTQTPRYLIKTRGQQVTLSCSPISGHRSVSWYQQTPGQGLQFLFEYFSETQRNKGNFPGRFSGRQFSNSRSEMNVSTLELGDSALYLCASSLQASDEKLFFGSGTQLSVL.